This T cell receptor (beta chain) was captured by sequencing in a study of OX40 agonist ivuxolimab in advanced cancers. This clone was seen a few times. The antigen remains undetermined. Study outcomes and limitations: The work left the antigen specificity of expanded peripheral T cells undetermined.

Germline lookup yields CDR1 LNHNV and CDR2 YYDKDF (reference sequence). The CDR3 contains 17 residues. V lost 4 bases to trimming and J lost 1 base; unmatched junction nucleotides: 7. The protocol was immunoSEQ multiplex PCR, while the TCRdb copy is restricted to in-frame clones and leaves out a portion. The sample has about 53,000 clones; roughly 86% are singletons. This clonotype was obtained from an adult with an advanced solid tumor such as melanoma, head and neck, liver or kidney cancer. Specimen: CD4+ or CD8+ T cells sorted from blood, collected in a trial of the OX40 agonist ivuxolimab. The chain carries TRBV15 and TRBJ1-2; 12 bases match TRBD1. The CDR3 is CATSTGTGGFGNYGYTF. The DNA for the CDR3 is TGTGCCACCAGCACTGGGACAGGGGGCTTCGGTAACTATGGCTACACCTTC.